These 11 T cell receptor beta chains originate from one sample sequenced in a study of blood T cells in healthy people across ages. With a J-beta primer mix and a sample-barcoded 5' primer, a second PCR ran about 7 to 11 cycles. TCRdb processed the 5' RACE reads anew with MiXCR; each CDR3 protein has one entry. The sample has about 1.4 million distinct CDR3 sequences; 59% are singletons. The sample was blood. These receptors came from a man younger than 30 in good health.

This clonotype has more than one count but fewer than ten. This chain links TRBV7-2 with TRBJ1-2, with 9 nucleotides matching TRBD1. The CDR3 extends over 15 amino acids. The ends lost 0 bases at V and 8 bases at J; junction bases unmatched: 7. Germline CDR1 is SGHTA and CDR2 is FQGNSA. CDR3 sequence (DNA): TGTGCCAGCAGCTTAGCGCGGGACAGGGTCGGAGGCTACACCTTC. It is translated as CASSLARDRVGGYTF.

V and J are TRBV5-1 and TRBJ2-1; D is unclear. The J call may be mistaken, given a closer DNA end match to TRBJ2-7. The CDR3 is made up of 15 amino acids. Germline CDR1 SGHRS, CDR2 YFSETQ. This CDR3 is CASSQTQASYNEQYF. CDR3 nucleotide sequence: TGCGCCAGCAGTCAGACCCAAGCTTCCTACAATGAGCAGTACTTC.

The chain recombines TRBV27 with TRBJ1-1, with TRBD1 matching 9 bases. Looked up from germline, CDR1 is MNHEY and CDR2 is SMNVEV (reference sequence). This CDR3 contains 20 residues. Germline trimming cut 8 bases from V and 2 bases from J; bases unmatched to any gene: 24. The DNA of the CDR3 is TGTGCCAGCCAACCGTATGTCTTCGGGGACAGGGATGCTCCAAACACTGAAGCTTTCTTT. Translated: CASQPYVFGDRDAPNTEAFF.

V is TRBV5-5 and J is TRBJ2-7; D gene ambiguous. CDR1 is SGHKS, CDR2 YYEKEE, per germline (reference sequence). Trimming pared 2 bases from V and 3 bases from J, leaving 15 bases between. The CDR3 has 15 residues. The CDR3 DNA sequence: TGTGCCAGCAGCTTAGTCGTTGACACGGACTACGAGCAGTACTTC. This translates into CASSLVVDTDYEQYF. Drawing the rest from reference TRBV5-5 and TRBJ2-7, the complete variable domain is DAGVTQSPTHLIKTRGQQVTLRCSPISGHKSVSWYQQVLGQGPQFIFQYYEKEERGRGNFPDRFSARQFPNYSSELNVNALLLGDSALYLCASSLVVDTDYEQYFGPGTRLTVT.

V is TRBV29-1 and J is TRBJ2-1, with 9 bases fitting TRBD1. V lost 3 bases to trimming and J lost 10 bases; unmatched junction nucleotides: 13. Looked up from germline, CDR1 is SQVTM and CDR2 is ANQGSEA. CDR3 size: 15 residues. CDR3 DNA: TGCAGCGTTGACAGGGACAGGGAGAGGCTGGGGGAGCAGTTCTTC. The encoded protein is CSVDRDRERLGEQFF.

The J gene is TRBJ2-1, the V gene TRBV7-8, with D perhaps being TRBD1 or TRBD2 (6 bases each). V dropped 0 bases and J dropped 8 bases, with 17 bases sitting between them. The length of the CDR3 is 16 residues. CDR1 is SGHVS and CDR2 is FQNEAQ in the germline V gene. For the CDR3, the DNA is TGTGCCAGCAGCTTAGCGGAGGGGGACGGTCGGGATGAGCAGTTCTTC. It codes for CASSLAEGDGRDEQFF. The full variable domain, rest sourced from reference TRBV7-8 and TRBJ2-1, is GAGVSQSPRYKVAKRGQDVALRCDPISGHVSLFWYQQALGQGPEFLTYFQNEAQLDKSGLPSDRFFAERPEGSVSTLKIQRTQQEDSAVYLCASSLAEGDGRDEQFFGPGTRLTVL.

J is TRBJ1-2 and V is TRBV5-1, with unresolved D. Germline V gene sequence: CDR1 SGHRS, CDR2 YFSETQ. The CDR3 extends over 14 amino acids. The V and J ends lost 4 bases and 4 bases respectively, with 14 bases between them. The CDR3 reads CASSASPDVYGYTF. The CDR3 DNA follows: TGCGCCAGCAGCGCGAGCCCGGACGTCTATGGCTACACCTTC.

This sequence joins TRBV9 and TRBJ2-3, with 15 bases identical to TRBD2. From germline, CDR1 is SGDLS and CDR2 YYNGEE. The CDR3 totals 21 residues. V dropped 2 bases and J dropped 6; count of bases not matched to a gene: 19. The CDR3 protein is CASSVTLHRPGLAGGGDTQYF. CDR3 in DNA: TGTGCCAGCAGCGTCACCCTCCATAGGCCGGGACTAGCGGGAGGCGGTGATACGCAGTATTTT.

The rearrangement joins TRBV5-5 to TRBJ2-5; 11 bases align to TRBD1. The CDR3 consists of 16 residues. Trimming removed 4 bases from V and 4 bases from J; junction bases left unmatched: 9. Looked up from germline, CDR1 is SGHKS and CDR2 is YYEKEE (reference sequence). The CDR3 is CASSPGTGGRIETQYF. CDR3 nucleotide sequence: TGTGCCAGCAGCCCTGGGACAGGGGGTAGGATAGAGACCCAGTACTTC.

This chain connects TRBV4-1 to TRBJ2-3; tentative D call: TRBD2 (6 bases). CDR1 and CDR2 from the germline V gene are MGHRA and YSYEKL. The CDR3 loop spans 16 amino acids. Trimming took off 4 bases at V and 0 bases at J, with 14 bases between the two ends. The CDR3 is CASSLGASVSTDTQYF. The CDR3 nucleotides read TGCGCCAGCAGCCTCGGGGCTAGCGTTAGCACAGATACGCAGTATTTT.

CDR3 in amino acids: CASSQPTPLDEQFF. CDR3 bases: TGCGCCAGCAGCCAACCAACGCCCCTGGATGAGCAGTTCTTC. This chain connects TRBV4-1 to TRBJ2-1; no firm D call. This CDR3 contains 14 residues. V gave up 2 bases and J gave up 8 bases, with 13 bases separating them. Germline V gives CDR1 MGHRA, CDR2 YSYEKL.